What follows is one T cell receptor (beta chain) and its context. Its matching antigen is unknown. Central memory, naive, regulatory and stem cell-like memory CD4+ cells were sorted by CD45RO/CCR7/CD25/CD127/CD95/CD27. The data stem from a study of beta chain features in type 1 diabetes. Every isolated RNA sample was fully reverse transcribed, so sequencing captured expressed TCRB transcripts. Sequenced by immunoSEQ multiplex PCR; TCRdb stores in-frame clones only, minus some. Of roughly 240,000 clones detected, about 63% appear once; the ten largest clones hold about 0.05%. The CDR3 length is 15 residues. The J segment lost 6 bases and the V segment lost 2 bases, leaving 10 bases of the junction unmatched. CDR1 is GTSNPN and CDR2 is SVGIG in the germline V gene (reference sequence). Notes on the study in general: With patients and controls alike, PCR might favor shorter templates to an equal degree. Within each of all four CD4+ subsets, Type 1 diabetes patients had TCRB CDR3s that were moderately but significantly shorter. Cells expressing TCR highly could be over-represented by cDNA sequencing.

This chain uses TRBV30 with TRBJ2-3; TRBD1 aligns across 8 bases. The sequencing sample was made of naive CD4+ T cells from blood. This sequence originates from a man between 25 and 39 years old in good health. In DNA form, the CDR3 reads TGTGCCTGGAGTAAGCCGGGACAGGCGGGCGATACGCAGTATTTT. Translation: CAWSKPGQAGDTQYF.